Here is one TCR beta chain with its context. The target antigen is unknown. The data stem from a study of identical twins. General observations from the study: Insertions were fewer in abundant cord blood beta clonotypes, whereas memory repertoires showed none of this pattern.

Template switching introduced a universal primer site, and the cDNA bore unique molecular identifiers. TCRdb recomputed calls from the 5' RACE reads with MiXCR, one row per CDR3 protein. The top ten hold more than 0.25% of the sample, which has roughly 1,500,000 distinct CDR3 sequences, roughly 35% seen once. The clonotype originates from a newborn girl in good health. Input material: cord blood.

CDR3 bases: TGCGCCAGCAACCACCCGCGCCTGGGAGGCTCCTACGAGCAGTACTTC. Encoded protein: CASNHPRLGGSYEQYF. The genes are TRBV5-1 and TRBJ2-7; perhaps TRBD2 as D (6 bases). The CDR3 is 16 residues long. Germline V CDR1 and CDR2: SGHRS, YFSETQ. V was clipped by 6 bases and J by 0 bases, with 19 bases between them.